This T cell receptor beta chain was observed in a study of monozygotic twins with inflammatory bowel disease. General study findings and limits: Perhaps reflecting limited power, concordant and discordant twins did not differ in repertoire similarity.

Details on this clonotype: Its antigen remains unidentified.

TCRalpha along with TCRbeta cDNA was subjected to two nested PCRs lasting approximately 16 and 9 cycles. TCRdb reprocessed the 5' RACE reads and stores each CDR3 protein as one record, lacking DNA. The table gives fewer than 110,000 distinct CDR3 sequences; the top ten clones make up approximately 2% of it. There are 16 residues in the CDR3. CDR1 is SGHTA and CDR2 is FQGNSA in the germline V gene. The rearrangement joins TRBV7-2 to TRBJ2-1; lacking DNA, the TRBD2 call made by TCRdb goes unchecked. This receptor was identified in a human donor with ulcerative colitis or Crohn's disease, or a healthy co-twin of an affected twin (not recorded which). Sequencing used blood. The CDR3 spells CASSLELASGRVEQFF.